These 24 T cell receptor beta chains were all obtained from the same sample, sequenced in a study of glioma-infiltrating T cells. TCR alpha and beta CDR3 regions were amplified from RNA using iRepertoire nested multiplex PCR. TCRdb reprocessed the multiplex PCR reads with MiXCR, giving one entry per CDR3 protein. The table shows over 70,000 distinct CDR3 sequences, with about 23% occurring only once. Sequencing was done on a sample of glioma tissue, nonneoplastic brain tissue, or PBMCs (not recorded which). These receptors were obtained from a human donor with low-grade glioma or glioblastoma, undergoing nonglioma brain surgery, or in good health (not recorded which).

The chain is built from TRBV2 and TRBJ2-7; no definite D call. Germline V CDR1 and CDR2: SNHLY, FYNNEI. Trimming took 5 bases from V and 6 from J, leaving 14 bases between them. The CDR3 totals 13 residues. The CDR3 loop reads CASSQSWGSEQYF. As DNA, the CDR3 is TGTGCCAGCAGTCAAAGTTGGGGTTCCGAGCAGTACTTC.

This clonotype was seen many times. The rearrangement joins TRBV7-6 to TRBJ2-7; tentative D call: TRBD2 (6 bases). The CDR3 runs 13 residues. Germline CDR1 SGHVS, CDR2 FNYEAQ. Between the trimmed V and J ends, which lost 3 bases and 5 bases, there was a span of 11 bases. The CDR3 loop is CASSFGGKNEQYF. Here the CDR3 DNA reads TGTGCCAGCAGCTTTGGGGGGAAAAACGAGCAGTACTTC.

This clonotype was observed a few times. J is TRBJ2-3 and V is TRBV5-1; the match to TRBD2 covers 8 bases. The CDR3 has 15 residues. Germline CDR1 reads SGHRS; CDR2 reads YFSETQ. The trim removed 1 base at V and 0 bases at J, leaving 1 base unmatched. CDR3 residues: CASSLSGGSTDTQYF. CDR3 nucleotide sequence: TGCGCCAGCAGCTTGTCGGGGGGGAGCACAGATACGCAGTATTTT.

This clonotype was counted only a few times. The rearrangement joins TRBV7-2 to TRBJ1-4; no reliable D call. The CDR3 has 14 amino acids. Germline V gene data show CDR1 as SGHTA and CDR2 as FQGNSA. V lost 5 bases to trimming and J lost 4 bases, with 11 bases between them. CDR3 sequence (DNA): TGTGCCAGCAGCCCCTCGAGGCGTAATGAAAAACTGTTTTTT. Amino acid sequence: CASSPSRRNEKLFF.

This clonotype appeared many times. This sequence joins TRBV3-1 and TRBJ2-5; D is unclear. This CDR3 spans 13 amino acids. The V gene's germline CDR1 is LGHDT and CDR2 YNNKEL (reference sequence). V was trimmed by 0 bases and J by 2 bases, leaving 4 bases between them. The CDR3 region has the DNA TGTGCCAGCAGCCAAGACCAACAAGAGACCCAGTACTTC. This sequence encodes CASSQDQQETQYF.

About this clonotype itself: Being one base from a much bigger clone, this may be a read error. The chain's CDR3 is CASSFEARETLYF. As DNA, the CDR3 is TGTGCCAGCAGCTTTGAAGCTCGGGAGACCCTGTACTTC. The chain links TRBV7-2 to TRBJ2-5, with D possibly TRBD2 on 6 matching bases. Germline values: CDR1 SGHTA, CDR2 FQGNSA. The CDR3 length is 13 residues. The full variable domain, with the rest looked up from reference TRBV7-2 and TRBJ2-5, is GAGVSQSPSNKVTEKGKDVELRCDPISGHTALYWYRQSLGQGLEFLIYFQGNSAPDKSGLPSDRFSAERTGGSVSTLTIQRTQQEDSAVYLCASSFEARETLYFGPGTRLLVL.

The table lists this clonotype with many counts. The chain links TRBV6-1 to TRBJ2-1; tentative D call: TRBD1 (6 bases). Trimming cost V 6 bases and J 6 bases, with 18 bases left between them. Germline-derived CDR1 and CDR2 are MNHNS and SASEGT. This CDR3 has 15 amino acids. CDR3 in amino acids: CASRHGLGHANEQFF. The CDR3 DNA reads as TGTGCCAGCAGACACGGATTGGGACATGCCAATGAGCAGTTCTTC.

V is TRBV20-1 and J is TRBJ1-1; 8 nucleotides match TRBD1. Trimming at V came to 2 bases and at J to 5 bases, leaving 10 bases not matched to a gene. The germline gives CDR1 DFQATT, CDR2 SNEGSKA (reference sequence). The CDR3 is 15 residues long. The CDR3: CSARLSGQVGTEAFF. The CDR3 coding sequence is TGCAGTGCTAGACTTTCGGGACAGGTCGGTACTGAAGCTTTCTTT.

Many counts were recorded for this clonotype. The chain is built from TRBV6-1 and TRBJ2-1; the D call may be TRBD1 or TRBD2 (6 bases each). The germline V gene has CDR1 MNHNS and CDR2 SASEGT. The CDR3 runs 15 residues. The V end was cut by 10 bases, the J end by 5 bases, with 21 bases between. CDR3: CATTQGSSGHNEQFF. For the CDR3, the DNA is TGTGCCACCACCCAGGGGAGTAGCGGACACAATGAGCAGTTCTTC.

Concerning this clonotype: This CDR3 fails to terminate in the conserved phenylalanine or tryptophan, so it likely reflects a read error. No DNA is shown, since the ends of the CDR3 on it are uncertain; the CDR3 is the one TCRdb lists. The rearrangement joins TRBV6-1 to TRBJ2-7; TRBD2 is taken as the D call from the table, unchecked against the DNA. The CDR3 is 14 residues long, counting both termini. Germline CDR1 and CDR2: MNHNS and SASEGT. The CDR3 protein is CASTERGRGAEQSS.

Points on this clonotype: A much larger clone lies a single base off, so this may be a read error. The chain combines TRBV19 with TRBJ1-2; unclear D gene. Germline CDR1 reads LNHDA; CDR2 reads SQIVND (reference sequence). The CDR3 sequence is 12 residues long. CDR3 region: CASSTKRYGYNF. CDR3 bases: TGTGCCAGTAGTACGAAGAGATATGGCTACAACTTC.

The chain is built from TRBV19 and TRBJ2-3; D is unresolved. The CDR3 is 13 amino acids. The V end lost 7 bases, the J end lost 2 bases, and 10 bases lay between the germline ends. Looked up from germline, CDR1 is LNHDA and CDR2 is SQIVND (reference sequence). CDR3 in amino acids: CASTSGITDTQYF. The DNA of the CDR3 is TGTGCCAGTACCTCCGGAATCACAGATACGCAGTATTTT.

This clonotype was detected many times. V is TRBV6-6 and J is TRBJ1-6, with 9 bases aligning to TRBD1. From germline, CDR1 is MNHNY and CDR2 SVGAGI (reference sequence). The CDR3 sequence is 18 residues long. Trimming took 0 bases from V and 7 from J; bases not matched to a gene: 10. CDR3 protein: CASSYSGTGRLRNSPLHF. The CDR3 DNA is TGTGCCAGCAGTTACTCGGGGACAGGGAGGTTAAGGAATTCACCCCTCCACTTT.

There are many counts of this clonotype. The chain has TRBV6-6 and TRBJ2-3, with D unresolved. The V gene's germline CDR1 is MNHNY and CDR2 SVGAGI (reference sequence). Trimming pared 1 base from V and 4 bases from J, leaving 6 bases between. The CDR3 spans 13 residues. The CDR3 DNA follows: TGTGCCAGCAGTTACTTCCAGTCAGATACGCAGTATTTT. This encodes CASSYFQSDTQYF.

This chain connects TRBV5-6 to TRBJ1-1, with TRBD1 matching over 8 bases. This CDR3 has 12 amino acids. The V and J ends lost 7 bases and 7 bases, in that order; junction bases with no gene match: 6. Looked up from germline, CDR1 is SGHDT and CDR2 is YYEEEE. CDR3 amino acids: CASAFGQGEAFF. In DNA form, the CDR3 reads TGTGCCAGCGCCTTCGGACAGGGTGAAGCTTTCTTT.

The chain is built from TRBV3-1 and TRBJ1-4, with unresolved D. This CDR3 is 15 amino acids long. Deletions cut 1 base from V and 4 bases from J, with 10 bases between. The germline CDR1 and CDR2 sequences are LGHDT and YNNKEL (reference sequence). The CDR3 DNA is TGTGCCAGCAGCCAAGGCTCGGCTATTAATGAAAAACTGTTTTTT. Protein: CASSQGSAINEKLFF. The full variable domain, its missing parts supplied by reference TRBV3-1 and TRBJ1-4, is DTAVSQTPKYLVTQMGNDKSIKCEQNLGHDTMYWYKQDSKKFLKIMFSYNNKELIINETVPNRFSPKSPDKAHLNLHINSLELGDSAVYFCASSQGSAINEKLFFGSGTQLSVL.

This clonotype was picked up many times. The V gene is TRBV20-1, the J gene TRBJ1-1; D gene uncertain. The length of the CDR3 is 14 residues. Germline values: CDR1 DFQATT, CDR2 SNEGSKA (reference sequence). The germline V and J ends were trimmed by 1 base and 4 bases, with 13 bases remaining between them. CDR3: CSARGAAAATEAFF. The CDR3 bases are TGCAGTGCTAGAGGGGCCGCGGCGGCCACTGAAGCTTTCTTT.

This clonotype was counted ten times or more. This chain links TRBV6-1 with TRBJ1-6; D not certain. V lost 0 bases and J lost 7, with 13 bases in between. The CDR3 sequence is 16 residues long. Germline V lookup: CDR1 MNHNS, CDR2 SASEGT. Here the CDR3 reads CASSEAWVRLNSPLHF. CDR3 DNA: TGTGCCAGCAGTGAAGCGTGGGTCAGGCTGAATTCACCCCTCCACTTT.

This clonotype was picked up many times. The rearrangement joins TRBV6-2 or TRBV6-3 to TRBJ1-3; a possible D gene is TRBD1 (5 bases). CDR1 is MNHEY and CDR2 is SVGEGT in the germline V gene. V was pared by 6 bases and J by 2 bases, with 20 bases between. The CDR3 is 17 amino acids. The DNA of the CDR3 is TGTGCCAGCAGACCCCACCTACCGGGACGGACTGGAAACACCATATATTTT. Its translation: CASRPHLPGRTGNTIYF.

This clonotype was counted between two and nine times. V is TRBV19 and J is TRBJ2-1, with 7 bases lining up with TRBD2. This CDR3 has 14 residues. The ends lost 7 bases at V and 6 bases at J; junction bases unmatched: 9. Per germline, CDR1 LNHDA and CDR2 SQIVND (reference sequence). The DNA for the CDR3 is TGTGCCAGTAAGGGCGGGAGTACATTCAATGAGCAGTTCTTC. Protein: CASKGGSTFNEQFF.

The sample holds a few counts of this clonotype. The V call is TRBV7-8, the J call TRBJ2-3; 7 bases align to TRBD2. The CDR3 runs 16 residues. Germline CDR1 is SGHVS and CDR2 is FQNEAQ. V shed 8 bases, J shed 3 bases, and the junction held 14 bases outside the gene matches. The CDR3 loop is CASVRLAGVLTDTQYF. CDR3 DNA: TGTGCCAGCGTGAGGTTGGCGGGAGTTTTAACAGATACGCAGTATTTT.

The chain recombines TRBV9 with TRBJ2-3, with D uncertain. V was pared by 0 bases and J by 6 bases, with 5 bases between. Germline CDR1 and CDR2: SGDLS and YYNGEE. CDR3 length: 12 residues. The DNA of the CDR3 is TGTGCCAGCAGCGTAGATCGGGATACGCAGTATTTT. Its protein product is CASSVDRDTQYF.

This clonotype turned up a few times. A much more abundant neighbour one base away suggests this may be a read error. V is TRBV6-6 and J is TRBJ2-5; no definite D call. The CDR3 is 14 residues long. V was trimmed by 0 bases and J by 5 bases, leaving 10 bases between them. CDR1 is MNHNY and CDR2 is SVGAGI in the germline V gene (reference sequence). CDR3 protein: CASSYSVVGETQYF. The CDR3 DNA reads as TGTGCCAGCAGTTACTCGGTTGTGGGGGAGACCCAGTACTTC.

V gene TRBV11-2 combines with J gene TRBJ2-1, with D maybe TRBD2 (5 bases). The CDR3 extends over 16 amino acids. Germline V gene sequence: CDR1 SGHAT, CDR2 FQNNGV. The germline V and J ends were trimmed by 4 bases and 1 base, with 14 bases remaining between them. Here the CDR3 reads CASSSRGLASYNEQFF. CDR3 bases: TGTGCCAGCAGCTCCCGTGGGCTAGCATCCTACAATGAGCAGTTCTTC. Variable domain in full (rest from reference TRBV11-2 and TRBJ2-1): EAGVAQSPRYKIIEKRQSVAFWCNPISGHATLYWYQQILGQGPKLLIQFQNNGVVDDSQLPKDRFSAERLKGVDSTLKIQPAKLEDSAVYLCASSSRGLASYNEQFFGPGTRLTVL.